One sample yielded the 20 T cell receptor beta chains listed below, sequenced in a study of T cell clones after liver transplantation. The method was immunoSEQ multiplex PCR; TCRdb's version includes in-frame clones alone and lacks a portion of them. The table has about 75,000 clones, approximately 80% seen once; the top ten hold over 2%. The starting material was CD4+ T cells from blood, obtained less than 50 months after liver transplant. The receptors shown here come from a human patient who received a liver transplant. Some T cells may be graft donor cells.

This clone has just a few counts. The gene calls are TRBV30 and TRBJ1-1; D call uncertain. V was pared by 4 bases and J by 3 bases, with 9 bases between. Per germline, CDR1 GTSNPN and CDR2 SVGIG (reference sequence). This CDR3 has 12 amino acids. The CDR3, as DNA: TGTGCCTGGATTGTGTGGGACACTGAAGCTTTCTTT. The encoded protein is CAWIVWDTEAFF.

V usage is TRBV10-3 and J usage is TRBJ2-5; maybe TRBD2 (5 bases). The length of the CDR3 is 13 residues. The V gene lost 3 bases and the J gene lost 2 bases, with 7 bases spanning the gap. CDR1 ENHRY and CDR2 SYGVKD come from the germline V gene. The CDR3 loop reads CAISDERQETQYF. CDR3 nucleotides: TGTGCCATCAGTGACGAGCGGCAAGAGACCCAGTACTTC.

The gene calls are TRBV30 and TRBJ1-3; D unclear. Germline-derived CDR1 and CDR2 are GTSNPN and SVGIG (reference sequence). The CDR3 is made up of 14 amino acids. Trimming stripped 4 bases from V and 3 bases from J, with 13 bases between. CDR3 in amino acids: CAWTTRGLGNTIYF. The CDR3 region has the DNA TGTGCCTGGACTACACGAGGACTTGGAAACACCATATATTTT.

This clone was picked up one time. The J gene is TRBJ1-2, the V gene TRBV18, with no clear D. Trimming cost V 6 bases and J 3 bases, with 14 bases left between them. This CDR3 has 14 residues. Germline V lookup: CDR1 KGHSH, CDR2 LQKENI. This chain's CDR3 is CASSPGVGDYGYTF. In nucleotides, the CDR3 is TGTGCCAGCTCGCCCGGCGTTGGGGACTATGGCTACACCTTC.

The chain combines TRBV5-4 with TRBJ1-3; 10 bases agree with TRBD1. J was trimmed by 4 bases and V by 4 bases; bases with no gene match: 5. The CDR3 totals 15 residues. The germline V gene has CDR1 SGHNT and CDR2 YYREEE (reference sequence). The CDR3 region is CASSPGQGKGNTIYF. CDR3 in DNA: TGTGCCAGCAGCCCGGGACAGGGGAAAGGAAACACCATATATTTT.

Judged by abundance, this clone is medium-sized. The V gene is TRBV7-8, the J gene TRBJ1-4, with TRBD1 as a possible D gene (6 bases). The V end was cut by 1 base, the J end by 6 bases, with 6 bases between. Germline values: CDR1 SGHVS, CDR2 FQNEAQ. The CDR3 is made up of 13 amino acids. CDR3 sequence reads: CASSLGTDEKLFF. CDR3 nucleotides: TGTGCCAGCAGCTTAGGGACAGATGAAAAACTGTTTTTT.

This chain joins TRBV28 and TRBJ2-2, with D possibly called TRBD1 or TRBD2 (5 bases each). The CDR3 sequence is 15 residues long. Trimming cost V 6 bases and J 1 base, with 12 bases left between them. CDR1 is MDHEN and CDR2 is SYDVKM in the germline V gene. The CDR3 loop reads CASRLPGRNTGELFF. CDR3 nucleotides: TGTGCCAGCAGGCTTCCGGGACGGAACACCGGGGAGCTGTTTTTT.

This clone was seen a few times. The V gene is TRBV7-9, the J gene TRBJ1-1, with D unresolved. With 2 bases removed from V and 1 base from J, the gap between germline ends came to 5 bases. The CDR3 loop spans 13 amino acids. Germline V gene sequence: CDR1 SEHNR, CDR2 FQNEAQ (reference sequence). The DNA of the CDR3 is TGTGCCAGCAGCTTATTGGGGAACACTGAAGCTTTCTTT. This encodes CASSLLGNTEAFF.

The CDR3 nucleotides are TGTGCCAGCAGCCCAACCGTCTCTGGAAACACCATATATTTT. Amino acids: CASSPTVSGNTIYF. The chain is built from TRBV7-6 and TRBJ1-3; D is uncertain. CDR3 length: 14 residues. Germline CDR1 and CDR2: SGHVS and FNYEAQ. With 5 bases removed from V and 0 bases from J, the gap between germline ends came to 8 bases.

V is TRBV28 and J is TRBJ2-7; D is perhaps TRBD2 (6 bases). The germline V gene encodes CDR1 MDHEN and CDR2 SYDVKM. CDR3 length equals 14 residues. Trimming left V 6 bases short and J 2 bases short, with 14 bases between. For the CDR3, the DNA is TGTGCCAGCAGGGACGGTAGCGGCACCTACGAGCAGTACTTC. As protein: CASRDGSGTYEQYF.

The J gene is TRBJ1-4, the V gene TRBV28; unclear D gene. Germline loops: CDR1 MDHEN, CDR2 SYDVKM. V was clipped by 4 bases and J by 1 base, with 10 bases between them. The CDR3 runs to 15 residues. As DNA, the CDR3 is TGTGCCAGCAGTTCCCCCCGGGGAACTAATGAAAAACTGTTTTTT. Amino acids: CASSSPRGTNEKLFF.

The J gene is TRBJ2-5, the V gene TRBV18, with 9 bases lining up with TRBD1. In germline, CDR1 is KGHSH, CDR2 LQKENI. The CDR3 has 14 amino acids. V lost 1 base and J lost 9; bases outside the gene matches: 6. CDR3 residues: CASSPRDREFSQYF. The CDR3, as DNA: TGTGCCAGCTCACCACGGGACAGGGAATTTTCCCAGTACTTC.

The chain joins TRBV5-1 to TRBJ2-3; 11 positions match TRBD2. CDR1 and CDR2 (germline): SGHRS, YFSETQ. J lost 0 bases, V lost 4 bases, and 7 bases had no gene match. CDR3 length: 17 residues. CDR3 coding DNA: TGCGCCAGCAGCCCGGGGACTAGCGGAACTAGCACAGATACGCAGTATTTT. Protein: CASSPGTSGTSTDTQYF.

The genes are TRBV18 and TRBJ1-1; no firm D call. Germline CDR1 KGHSH, CDR2 LQKENI. Trimming pared 1 base from V and 1 base from J, leaving 7 bases between. CDR3 length equals 14 residues. DNA of the CDR3: TGTGCCAGCTCACCACGACTGCAGAACACTGAAGCTTTCTTT. Its protein is CASSPRLQNTEAFF.

V and J are TRBV23-1 and TRBJ1-2; perhaps TRBD1 as D (5 bases). TRBV23-1 qualifies as an ORF whose function is uncertain. The CDR3 loop spans 13 amino acids. Trimming shortened V by 9 bases and J by 2 bases, and 13 bases separated the two germline ends. The CDR3 DNA follows: TGCGCCAGGGCCCGGGGCTCAAACTATGGCTACACCTTC. Protein: CARARGSNYGYTF.

The V gene is TRBV11-2, the J gene TRBJ2-2; a possible D gene is TRBD1 (7 bases). CDR1 is SGHAT, CDR2 FQNNGV, per germline. The CDR3 is 13 amino acids. V lost 5 bases and J lost 6, with 10 bases in between. Here the CDR3 reads CASSRRGPGELFF. In nucleotides, the CDR3 is TGTGCCAGCAGCAGGAGGGGGCCCGGGGAGCTGTTTTTT.

The rearrangement joins TRBV2 to TRBJ2-2; D may correspond to TRBD1 or TRBD2 (6 bases each). The CDR3 extends over 14 amino acids. The germline V gene encodes CDR1 SNHLY and CDR2 FYNNEI. CDR3: CAGAGDGGAGELFF. The CDR3 DNA sequence: TGTGCAGGCGCAGGGGACGGGGGCGCGGGGGAGCTGTTTTTT.

Written as DNA, the CDR3 is TGTGCCAGCAGAAAAATGGGCGGCGACACTGAAGCTTTCTTT. Residues: CASRKMGGDTEAFF. The chain links TRBV6-5 to TRBJ1-1; D is uncertain. V lost 6 bases and J 3 bases, leaving 14 bases between the germline ends. Germline V gives CDR1 MNHEY, CDR2 SVGAGI. The CDR3 is 14 residues long.

For this clone: One junction end does not reproduce the germline sequence, and a read error may be involved. This same CDR3 is encoded by further DNA sequences in the sample. This chain joins TRBV5-6 and TRBJ1-5; D is ambiguous. This CDR3 contains 12 residues. The germline gives CDR1 SGHDT, CDR2 YYEEEE. Written as DNA, the CDR3 is TGCGCCAGCAGCTTGGCCAATCAGCCCCAGCATTTT. Encoded protein: CASSLANQPQHF. The full variable domain, rest sourced from reference TRBV5-6 and TRBJ1-5, is DAGVTQSPTHLIKTRGQQVTLRCSPKSGHDTVSWYQQALGQGPQFIFQYYEEEERQRGNFPDRFSGHQFPNYSSELNVNALLLGDSALYLCASSLANQPQHFGDGTRLSIL.

Concerning this clone itself: This may be a read error, as it is one base from a much larger clone. The V and J genes are TRBV11-2 and TRBJ2-2; D is possibly TRBD2 (5 bases). This CDR3 is 14 amino acids long. Germline CDR1 reads SGHAT; CDR2 reads FQNNGV. The CDR3 here is CASSLIANTGEPFF. The DNA for the CDR3 is TGTGCCAGCAGCTTAATCGCGAACACCGGGGAGCCGTTTTTT.